A selection of T cell receptor beta chains follows, all from one sample in a study of beta chain features in type 1 diabetes. Using immunoSEQ multiplex PCR, the repertoire was profiled, and TCRdb retains in-frame clones only, with some absent. The table includes fewer than 200,000 clones, over 7.5% detected once. What was sequenced was central memory CD4+ T cells from blood. The receptors derive from a man aged 18-30 years in good health. Each CDR3 is given with its conserved first and last residue. The D gene is left open where the match is weak. The size of a clone is reported for some rows only, either as once, few or many, or as a class for expanded clones.

j_call: TRBJ1-2; v_call: TRBV11-2; d_call: TRBD1; clone_size: .; cdr3_nt: TGTGCCAGCAGCTCAAACAGGGGAACTAGGACCTATGGCTACACCTTC; cdr3_aa: CASSSNRGTRTYGYTF
j_call: TRBJ2-1; v_call: TRBV27; d_call: TRBD2; clone_size: .; cdr3_nt: TGTGCCAGCAAGAGCGGGAGAAGCTCCTACAATGAGCAGTTCTTC; cdr3_aa: CASKSGRSSYNEQFF
j_call: TRBJ1-1; v_call: TRBV4-1; d_call: .; clone_size: few; cdr3_nt: TGCGCCAGCAGCCAAGACAGGGGAATGAACACTGAAGCTTTCTTT; cdr3_aa: CASSQDRGMNTEAFF
j_call: TRBJ2-3; v_call: TRBV2; d_call: TRBD1; clone_size: few; cdr3_nt: TGTGCCAGCAGTGGGGGACAGGGGGCCTTGCGGACGCAGTATTTT; cdr3_aa: CASSGGQGALRTQYF
j_call: TRBJ2-7; v_call: TRBV5-1; d_call: TRBD1; clone_size: .; cdr3_nt: TGCGCCAGCAGCTTCAGGGCGGGACAGGACCCCTACGAGCAGTACTTC; cdr3_aa: CASSFRAGQDPYEQYF
j_call: TRBJ2-7; v_call: TRBV7-2; d_call: TRBD2; clone_size: few; cdr3_nt: TGTGCCAGCAGCCCGAACTCCGGGACTAGCGCAACCTACGAGCAGTACTTC; cdr3_aa: CASSPNSGTSATYEQYF
j_call: TRBJ2-3; v_call: TRBV2; d_call: .; clone_size: .; cdr3_nt: TGTGCCACCCTCCGAGGTCGCGGTAGCACAGATACGCAGTATTTT; cdr3_aa: CATLRGRGSTDTQYF
j_call: TRBJ2-1; v_call: TRBV28; d_call: TRBD2; clone_size: many; cdr3_nt: TGTGCCAGCAGGAGACTAGCGGGGAGGGTCTACGGCAATGAGCAGTTCTTC; cdr3_aa: CASRRLAGRVYGNEQFF
j_call: TRBJ1-2; v_call: TRBV30; d_call: TRBD1; clone_size: few; cdr3_nt: TGTGCCGCCCACCCGGGACAGGGGGACTATGGCTACACCTTC; cdr3_aa: CAAHPGQGDYGYTF
j_call: TRBJ2-4; v_call: TRBV30; d_call: TRBD1; clone_size: .; cdr3_nt: TGTGCCTGGAGCCGGGACAGGAGCATTCAGTACTTC; cdr3_aa: CAWSRDRSIQYF
j_call: TRBJ2-7; v_call: TRBV29-1; d_call: TRBD1; clone_size: .; cdr3_nt: TGCAGCGTTGAAGATGCGGGACAGGGGTCCTACGAGCAGTACTTC; cdr3_aa: CSVEDAGQGSYEQYF
j_call: TRBJ2-1; v_call: TRBV7-9; d_call: TRBD2; clone_size: few; cdr3_nt: TGTGCCAGCAGCCGCTATAGCGGGATGTCCTACAATGAGCAGTTCTTC; cdr3_aa: CASSRYSGMSYNEQFF
j_call: TRBJ1-1; v_call: TRBV19; d_call: .; clone_size: .; cdr3_nt: TGTGCCAGTAGTTCAAACAGGGTTTACACTGAAGCTTTCTTT; cdr3_aa: CASSSNRVYTEAFF
j_call: TRBJ1-1; v_call: TRBV10-3; d_call: TRBD1; clone_size: few; cdr3_nt: TGTGCCATCAGTGAGTCGATACTAAGGACAGGGAACACTGAAGCTTTCTTT; cdr3_aa: CAISESILRTGNTEAFF
j_call: TRBJ1-1; v_call: TRBV30; d_call: .; clone_size: many; cdr3_nt: TGTGCCTGGAGCAGTTTAGGGGACACTGAAGCTTTCTTT; cdr3_aa: CAWSSLGDTEAFF
j_call: TRBJ1-1; v_call: TRBV5-4; d_call: .; clone_size: few; cdr3_nt: TGTGCCAGCAGCCCGACGACCGGGACTCCGAACACTGAAGCTTTCTTT; cdr3_aa: CASSPTTGTPNTEAFF
j_call: TRBJ2-2; v_call: TRBV30; d_call: .; clone_size: few; cdr3_nt: TGTGCCTGGAGTGCAGCGAACACCGGGGAGCTGTTTTTT; cdr3_aa: CAWSAANTGELFF
j_call: TRBJ1-5; v_call: TRBV7-2; d_call: TRBD1; clone_size: .; cdr3_nt: TGTGCCAGCAGCTTCCGGGACAGAGGGCCCCAGCATTTT; cdr3_aa: CASSFRDRGPQHF
j_call: TRBJ2-5; v_call: TRBV10-3; d_call: TRBD2; clone_size: few; cdr3_nt: TGTGCCATCAGCCTAGCGGGAGGGGAGGCAGAGACCCAGTACTTC; cdr3_aa: CAISLAGGEAETQYF
j_call: TRBJ2-3; v_call: TRBV14; d_call: .; clone_size: few; cdr3_nt: TGTGCCAGCAGCAAAGGGGGGGGTCCCACAGATACGCAGTATTTT; cdr3_aa: CASSKGGGPTDTQYF
j_call: TRBJ2-3; v_call: TRBV4-3; d_call: TRBD2; clone_size: many; cdr3_nt: TGCGCCAGCAGCCAAGAGGGGGGGACTAGCGGTACGCAGTATTTT; cdr3_aa: CASSQEGGTSGTQYF
j_call: TRBJ2-7; v_call: TRBV5-5; d_call: TRBD2; clone_size: few; cdr3_nt: TGTGCCAGCAGCCACGGCCTAGCGGCCCTTGGGTACGAGCAGTACTTC; cdr3_aa: CASSHGLAALGYEQYF
j_call: TRBJ2-3; v_call: TRBV4-3; d_call: TRBD2; clone_size: .; cdr3_nt: TGCGCCAGCAGCCAAGGTGGTGGGGGGGTGGATACGCAGTATTTT; cdr3_aa: CASSQGGGGVDTQYF